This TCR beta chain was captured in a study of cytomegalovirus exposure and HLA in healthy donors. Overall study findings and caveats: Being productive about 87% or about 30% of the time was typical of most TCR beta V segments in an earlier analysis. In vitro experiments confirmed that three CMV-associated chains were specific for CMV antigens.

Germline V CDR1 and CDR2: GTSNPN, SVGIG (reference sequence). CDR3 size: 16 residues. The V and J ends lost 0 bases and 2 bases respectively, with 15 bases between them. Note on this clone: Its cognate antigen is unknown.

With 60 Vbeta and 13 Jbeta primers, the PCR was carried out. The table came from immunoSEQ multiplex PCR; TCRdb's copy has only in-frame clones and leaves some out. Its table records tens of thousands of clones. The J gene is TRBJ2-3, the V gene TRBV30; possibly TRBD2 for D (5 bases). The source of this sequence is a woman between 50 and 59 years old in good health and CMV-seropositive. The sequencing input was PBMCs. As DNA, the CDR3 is TGTGCCTGGAGTGTAGGGAGTGCCGGTTACACAGATACGCAGTATTTT. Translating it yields CAWSVGSAGYTDTQYF.